A selection of T cell receptor beta chains follows, all from one sample in a study of blood T cell repertoires in COVID-19. Produced via immunoSEQ multiplex PCR; TCRdb's table is partial and in-frame only. Seen here are fewer than 350,000 clones, just over 85% observed once, and the top ten hold around 4.2%. The sequenced material came from PBMCs or T cells enriched from blood (not recorded which). All receptors derive from a woman between 40 and 50 years old with acute COVID-19. Both conserved end residues are part of each CDR3. D genes are given only for firm matches. Clone size is given for some rows only: seen once, a few or many times, or a class if the clone is expanded.

D gene,clone size,J gene,V gene,CDR3 protein,CDR3 DNA
TRBD1,few,TRBJ1-5,TRBV3-1/TRBV3-2,CASSQDRGQSQPQHF,TGTGCCAGCAGCCAAGACAGGGGGCAGAGTCAGCCCCAGCATTTT
.,.,TRBJ1-5,TRBV10-3,CAISFNNQPQHF,TGTGCCATCAGTTTTAACAATCAGCCCCAGCATTTT
TRBD1,.,TRBJ2-1,TRBV27,CASESLSGTGYNEQFF,TGTGCCAGCGAGAGTTTAAGTGGGACAGGGTATAATGAGCAGTTCTTC
.,.,TRBJ1-3,TRBV6-5,CASSPSTGYTIYF,TGTGCCAGCAGTCCGTCAACAGGGTACACCATATATTTT
.,.,TRBJ1-6,TRBV7-2,CASSLGGGRSPLHF,TGTGCCAGCAGCTTGGGGGGGGGAAGATCACCCCTCCACTTT
TRBD2,.,TRBJ2-1,TRBV19,CASSPDRTSGYDEQFF,TGTGCCAGTAGTCCAGACCGGACTAGCGGATACGATGAGCAGTTCTTC
TRBD2,.,TRBJ2-1,TRBV10-3,CAISDTSGGSSSYNEQFF,TGTGCCATCAGTGACACCAGCGGGGGCTCCAGCTCCTACAATGAGCAGTTCTTC
TRBD2,once,TRBJ2-5,TRBV6-5,CASTAGASGRETQYF,TGTGCCAGCACCGCCGGGGCTAGCGGGCGAGAGACCCAGTACTTC
TRBD1,.,TRBJ2-7,TRBV15,CATSRDKQGLEQYF,TGTGCCACCAGCAGAGATAAACAGGGGCTTGAGCAGTACTTC
.,.,TRBJ2-1,TRBV7-3,CASSFSGKTYNEQFF,TGTGCCAGCAGCTTCTCGGGGAAAACCTACAATGAGCAGTTCTTC
.,.,TRBJ2-1,TRBV12-3/TRBV12-4,CASSARSYNEQFF,TGTGCCAGCAGTGCCCGGTCCTACAATGAGCAGTTCTTC
.,.,TRBJ2-7,TRBV9,CASSVGGGRSYEQYF,TGTGCCAGCAGCGTAGGAGGGGGTAGGTCCTACGAGCAGTACTTC
.,.,TRBJ1-4,TRBV5-6,CASSKPDTGPLEKLFF,TGTGCCAGCAGCAAACCGGATACAGGGCCCCTAGAAAAACTGTTTTTT
.,.,TRBJ1-2,TRBV7-2,CASSLKGGDLVYGYTF,TGTGCCAGCAGCTTAAAGGGAGGGGACTTGGTCTATGGCTACACCTTC
.,.,TRBJ1-5,TRBV6-5,CASTNNQPQHF,TGTGCCAGCACCAACAATCAGCCCCAGCATTTT
.,.,TRBJ2-5,TRBV6-2/TRBV6-3,CASSSGQRLEETQYF,TGTGCCAGCAGTTCGGGACAGCGACTAGAAGAGACCCAGTACTTC
.,.,TRBJ2-1,TRBV6-2/TRBV6-3,CASSYSGPLTETNEQFF,TGTGCCAGCAGTTACTCGGGGCCACTTACAGAGACCAATGAGCAGTTCTTC
TRBD1,.,TRBJ2-7,TRBV4-3,CASSLGQGRYEQYF,TGCGCCAGCAGCCTTGGACAGGGGCGGTACGAGCAGTACTTC
TRBD2,once,TRBJ2-5,TRBV19,CASSIPSRLAGGGIYQETQYF,TGTGCCAGTAGTATCCCATCGAGACTAGCGGGAGGGGGGATATACCAAGAGACCCAGTACTTC
TRBD2,.,TRBJ2-1,TRBV7-3,CASSLTGMVAGGPANEQFF,TGTGCCAGCAGCTTGACCGGCATGGTAGCGGGAGGGCCAGCAAATGAGCAGTTCTTC
.,.,TRBJ1-2,TRBV11-2,CASSLVTGNYGYTF,TGTGCCAGCAGCTTAGTAACAGGGAATTATGGCTACACCTTC
TRBD1,.,TRBJ1-3,TRBV29-1,CSVGQGAAGNTIYF,TGCAGCGTGGGACAGGGGGCAGCTGGAAACACCATATATTTT
.,.,TRBJ2-7,TRBV7-9,CASTSGLSYDEQYF,TGTGCCAGCACCTCGGGACTTTCCTACGACGAGCAGTACTTC
.,.,TRBJ2-1,TRBV5-5,CASSLLSWAGPNEQFF,TGTGCCAGCAGCTTGTTGAGTTGGGCGGGACCCAATGAGCAGTTCTTC
TRBD1,.,TRBJ1-2,TRBV19,CASSIGQGVLGTYGYTF,TGTGCCAGTAGTATCGGCCAGGGGGTACTTGGAACTTATGGCTACACCTTC
.,.,TRBJ1-3,TRBV9,CASSLRGSSSGNTIYF,TGTGCCAGCAGCCTACGAGGGAGTAGCTCTGGAAACACCATATATTTT
TRBD1,.,TRBJ1-2,TRBV14,CASSQDSGGVGYTF,TGTGCCAGCAGCCAAGACTCAGGGGGAGTTGGCTACACCTTC
.,.,TRBJ2-2,TRBV7-9,CASSLDRPNTGREGELFF,TGTGCCAGCAGCTTAGATCGGCCCAACACGGGTCGGGAGGGGGAGCTGTTTTTT
.,few,TRBJ2-7,TRBV10-2,CASSESPTPSDEQYF,TGCGCCAGCAGTGAGTCACCTACCCCTAGCGACGAGCAGTACTTC
TRBD1,.,TRBJ1-5,TRBV9,CASGQGPDQPQHF,TGTGCCAGTGGACAGGGTCCGGATCAGCCCCAGCATTTT
.,.,TRBJ2-2,TRBV11-1,CASSLVPGHITGELFF,TGTGCCAGCAGCTTAGTACCGGGACATATAACCGGGGAGCTGTTTTTT
.,.,TRBJ1-5,TRBV19,CASRFGAGLSNQPQHF,TGTGCCAGTAGGTTTGGGGCGGGGCTTAGCAATCAGCCCCAGCATTTT
TRBD2,.,TRBJ2-1,TRBV5-1,CASSMLAGAYNEQFF,TGCGCCAGCAGCATGCTAGCGGGAGCCTACAATGAGCAGTTCTTC
.,.,TRBJ2-1,TRBV9,CASSVDEGGEQFF,TGTGCCAGCAGCGTAGATGAGGGTGGTGAGCAGTTCTTC
TRBD1,.,TRBJ2-7,TRBV6-6,CASRESGTGSYEQYF,TGTGCCAGCAGAGAGTCCGGGACAGGGTCCTACGAGCAGTACTTC
.,.,TRBJ1-3,TRBV7-8,CASSRRGHSGNTIYF,TGTGCCAGCAGCCGAAGGGGACACTCTGGAAACACCATATATTTT
.,.,TRBJ1-5,TRBV28,CASSSGGWNQPQHF,TGTGCCAGCAGTTCGGGGGGGTGGAATCAGCCCCAGCATTTT
TRBD1,.,TRBJ1-2,TRBV7-6,CASSPRTGGNYGYTF,TGTGCCAGCAGCCCCCGGACAGGGGGTAACTATGGCTACACCTTC
TRBD1,.,TRBJ1-1,TRBV3-1/TRBV3-2,CASSPTGGLKAFF,TGTGCCAGCAGCCCCACAGGGGGACTTAAAGCTTTCTTT
TRBD1,.,TRBJ2-1,TRBV28,CASSPYRGSYNEQFF,TGTGCCAGCAGCCCATACAGGGGATCCTACAATGAGCAGTTCTTC
TRBD1,.,TRBJ2-5,TRBV5-6,CASSFYRTGLKGETQYF,TGTGCCAGCAGCTTCTACCGGACAGGATTAAAAGGAGAGACCCAGTACTTC
.,.,TRBJ1-6,TRBV4-3,CASSQERAADSPLHF,TGCGCCAGCAGCCAAGAGAGGGCAGCAGATTCACCCCTCCACTTT
.,.,TRBJ1-2,TRBV6-5,CATGGAGRDYGYTF,TGTGCCACCGGGGGAGCGGGGCGGGACTATGGCTACACCTTC
.,.,TRBJ2-1,TRBV4-3,CASSQDSRVPEVLF,TGCGCCAGCAGCCAAGATAGTCGCGTCCCAGAGGTCCTCTTC
.,.,TRBJ1-5,TRBV28,CASRPQNRVGYQPQHF,TGTGCCAGCAGACCTCAAAACAGGGTTGGCTATCAGCCCCAGCATTTT
.,.,TRBJ2-3,TRBV9,CASSVGRWTDTQYF,TGTGCCAGCAGCGTAGGTCGGTGGACAGATACGCAGTATTTT
TRBD1,once,TRBJ1-2,TRBV6-2/TRBV6-3,CASSYFPGTGVSF,TGTGCCAGCAGTTACTTCCCCGGGACAGGGGTTTCCTTC
.,.,TRBJ1-4,TRBV11-3,CASSLESEGTPFRF,TGTGCCAGCAGCTTAGAATCCGAGGGGACACCATTTCGTTTT
TRBD2,once,TRBJ2-1,TRBV28,CASKSGIRTDEQFF,TGTGCCAGCAAAAGCGGGATTCGTACCGATGAGCAGTTCTTC
TRBD1,.,TRBJ2-3,TRBV7-8,CASSLQGAQHSTDTQYF,TGTGCCAGCAGCTTACAGGGGGCCCAACACTCCACAGATACGCAGTATTTT
TRBD1,.,TRBJ1-1,TRBV10-3,CAIFAGQGNTEAFF,TGTGCCATCTTCGCTGGACAGGGGAACACTGAAGCTTTCTTT
.,few,TRBJ1-1,TRBV5-5,CASSLVVGWNTEAFF,TGTGCCAGCAGCTTGGTAGTCGGGTGGAACACTGAAGCTTTCTTT
TRBD1,.,TRBJ1-5,TRBV19,CASSQGQVLNQPQHF,TGTGCCAGTAGCCAAGGACAGGTTCTTAATCAGCCCCAGCATTTT